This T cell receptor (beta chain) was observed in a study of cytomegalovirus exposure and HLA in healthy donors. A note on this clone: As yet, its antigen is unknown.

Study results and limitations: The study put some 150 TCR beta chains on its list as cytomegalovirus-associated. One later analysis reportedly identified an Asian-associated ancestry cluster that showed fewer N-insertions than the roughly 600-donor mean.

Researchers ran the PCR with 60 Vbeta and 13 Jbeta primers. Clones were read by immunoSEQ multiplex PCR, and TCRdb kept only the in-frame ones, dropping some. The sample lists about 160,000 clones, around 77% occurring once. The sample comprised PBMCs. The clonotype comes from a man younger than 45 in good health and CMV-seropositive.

CDR3 nucleotide sequence: TGCGCCAGCAGCCAAGGTCCGGGGGTCACCGGGGAGCTGTTTTTT. This encodes CASSQGPGVTGELFF. The chain couples TRBV4-1 to TRBJ2-2; D is perhaps TRBD2 (6 bases). The germline V gene has CDR1 MGHRA and CDR2 YSYEKL. The CDR3 runs 15 residues. V was pared by 1 base and J by 4 bases, with 10 bases between.